Listed below are T cell receptor beta chains from one sample, sequenced in a study of blood T cell repertoires in COVID-19. Assay used: immunoSEQ multiplex PCR; TCRdb lists only in-frame clones, some missing. Among about 74,000 clones listed, approximately 85% were seen once. Source material: peripheral blood. The receptors shown here come from a man between 50 and 59 years old with acute or convalescent COVID-19. CDR3s include the opening cysteine and the closing phenylalanine or tryptophan. D genes are given only for firm matches. The size of a clone is reported for some rows only, either as once, few or many, or as a class for expanded clones.

TRBD1	TRBV5-1	-	TRBJ2-1	TGCGCCAGCAGCATAGGACAGGGTGATGAGCAGTTCTTC	CASSIGQGDEQFF
TRBD2	TRBV11-1	few	TRBJ2-5	TGTGCCAGCAGCCTCGGGACTAGCGGGTTTAGGGAGACCCAGTACTTC	CASSLGTSGFRETQYF
-	TRBV5-6	medium-sized	TRBJ1-5	TGTGCCAGCAGCTTTGACTTGGGGCCCCAGCATTTT	CASSFDLGPQHF
-	TRBV21-1	-	TRBJ1-2	TGTGCCAGCAGCATGGGGGGACAGCGGACATATGGCTACACCTTC	CASSMGGQRTYGYTF
TRBD1	TRBV13	-	TRBJ2-3	TGTGCCAGCAGCCCGCTTCGAATCCACAGGGGGCGCGGCACAGATACGCAGTATTTT	CASSPLRIHRGRGTDTQYF
-	TRBV29-1	-	TRBJ2-7	TGCAGCGCATGGGGGGTGGGCTCCTACGAGCAGTACTTC	CSAWGVGSYEQYF
-	TRBV12-3/TRBV12-4	-	TRBJ1-2	TGTGCCAGCAGTTTATTAAACTCGGGCACCTTC	CASSLLNSGTF
-	TRBV24-1	-	TRBJ2-3	TGTGCCGCCTCTAGGACTAGCACAGATACGCAGTATTTT	CAASRTSTDTQYF
-	TRBV14	-	TRBJ2-6	TGTGCCAGCAGCCAAGACGTAGGGGCAGGGGCCAACGTCCTGACTTTC	CASSQDVGAGANVLTF
TRBD1	TRBV7-8	-	TRBJ1-2	TGTGCCAGCAGCCTGAGAGATACGGGACAGGGGTTTAACTATGGCTACACCTTC	CASSLRDTGQGFNYGYTF
TRBD2	TRBV11-2	-	TRBJ2-2	TGTGCCAGCAGCTGGACTAGCGGGGACACCGGGGAGCTGTTTTTT	CASSWTSGDTGELFF
-	TRBV4-1	-	TRBJ1-1	TGCGCCAGCAGCCTTTTGGGCCTGAACACTGAAGCTTTCTTT	CASSLLGLNTEAFF
-	TRBV6-6	-	TRBJ1-3	TGTGCCAGCAGGGTAGCGCAGGAATCCACCATATATTTT	CASRVAQESTIYF
-	TRBV11-2	few	TRBJ2-7	TGTGCCAGCAGCGCGCAGGGATTACCCCTAGACGAGCAGTACTTC	CASSAQGLPLDEQYF
TRBD2	TRBV4-2	-	TRBJ2-2	TGTGCCAGCAGCCCCGGGACTAGCGTCACCGGGGAGCTGTTTTTT	CASSPGTSVTGELFF
-	TRBV7-2	once	TRBJ1-3	TGTGCCAGCAGCTTGATGGCAGGGCCTGGAAACACCATATATTTT	CASSLMAGPGNTIYF
TRBD2	TRBV2	-	TRBJ2-4	TGTGCCAGCTCTCCTAGCGGGGGGGTTTTTGGCATTCAGTACTTC	CASSPSGGVFGIQYF
-	TRBV3-1/TRBV3-2	-	TRBJ1-2	TGTGCCAGCAGCCAAGCGGTCATTCCGAGGTATAACTATGGCTACACCTTC	CASSQAVIPRYNYGYTF
TRBD2	TRBV7-9	-	TRBJ2-3	TGTGCCAGCAACCCCGGACTAGCGGGTTTGAGAGATACGCAGTATTTT	CASNPGLAGLRDTQYF
TRBD2	TRBV29-1	-	TRBJ2-3	TGCAGCGTTGAATTGGGCACTAGCGGGGGCACAGATACGCAGTATTTT	CSVELGTSGGTDTQYF
-	TRBV5-1	few	TRBJ1-1	TGCGCCAGCAGCTTGCGGGTGGGGAACACTGAAGCTTTCTTT	CASSLRVGNTEAFF
TRBD1	TRBV30	-	TRBJ1-2	TGTGCCTGGAGCGTCCGGACAGGGATCTATGGCTACACCTTC	CAWSVRTGIYGYTF
-	TRBV4-1	-	TRBJ2-7	TGCGCCAGCAGCCAAACTCCAACGGGCGAGCAGTACTTC	CASSQTPTGEQYF
-	TRBV12-3/TRBV12-4	-	TRBJ1-1	TGTGCCAGCAGTCCGGGGTGGGGCACTGAAGCTTTCTTT	CASSPGWGTEAFF
-	TRBV14	-	TRBJ2-1	TGTGCCAGCAGCCAACGGGGGGCCCTCCCGCATGAGCAGTTCTTC	CASSQRGALPHEQFF
-	TRBV4-2	-	TRBJ1-2	TGTGCCAGCAGCCAAGATTTTGGGGACTCCTATGGCTACACCTTC	CASSQDFGDSYGYTF
TRBD1	TRBV19	-	TRBJ2-7	TGTGCCAGTAGTCCGGGACAGGGAATAACCTACGAGCAGTACTTC	CASSPGQGITYEQYF
TRBD1	TRBV12-3/TRBV12-4	-	TRBJ1-6	TGTGCCACCCGACAGGGAGATTCACCCCTCCACTTT	CATRQGDSPLHF
TRBD2	TRBV11-2	many	TRBJ2-7	TGTGCCAGCAGCTTAAATTCCGGCGGGGGGGAAGGAGAGCAGTACTTC	CASSLNSGGGEGEQYF
TRBD2	TRBV11-2	-	TRBJ2-3	TGTGCCAGCAGCGTAAGACTAGCGGGACTCACAGATACGCAGTATTTT	CASSVRLAGLTDTQYF
TRBD1	TRBV19	-	TRBJ1-4	TGTGCCAGCCAACACAGGGGTGAAAAACTGTTTTTT	CASQHRGEKLFF
-	TRBV7-6	-	TRBJ2-5	TGTGCCAGCAGCTCCCTTCGCGGCCCCAAAGAGACCCAGTACTTC	CASSSLRGPKETQYF
-	TRBV7-5	-	TRBJ1-3	TGTGACGGGGGGGTGAGGGGAAACACCATATATTTT	CDGGVRGNTIYF
TRBD1	TRBV11-2	few	TRBJ2-1	TGTGCCAGCAGCTCGGGACAGGAACGAAGCTCCTACAATGAGCAGTTCTTC	CASSSGQERSSYNEQFF
TRBD1	TRBV18	-	TRBJ2-1	TGTGCCAGCTCACGTGGGACAGGGGGGTACAATGAGCAGTTCTTC	CASSRGTGGYNEQFF
-	TRBV30	-	TRBJ2-1	TGTGCCTGGAGTCCGTCTAGCTCCTACAATGAGCAGTTCTTC	CAWSPSSSYNEQFF
TRBD2	TRBV2	-	TRBJ2-7	TGTGCCAGCGGAGATACTAGCGGGGATTACGACGAGCAGTACTTC	CASGDTSGDYDEQYF
TRBD1	TRBV14	-	TRBJ1-1	TGTGCCAGCAGCCAGAAGGGACAGTTCCTTCGAACTGAAGCTTTCTTT	CASSQKGQFLRTEAFF
-	TRBV6-6	-	TRBJ1-1	TGTGCCAGCAGTTACTCTTCAGGGGAAACTGAAGCTTTCTTT	CASSYSSGETEAFF
TRBD1	TRBV20-1	once	TRBJ1-5	TGCAGTGCTAGTCAAGGGGGCCTCAATCAGCCCCAGCATTTT	CSASQGGLNQPQHF
-	TRBV5-1	-	TRBJ2-7	TGCGCCAGCAGCGAGGGGGATTTCAGCTCCTACGAGCAGTACTTC	CASSEGDFSSYEQYF